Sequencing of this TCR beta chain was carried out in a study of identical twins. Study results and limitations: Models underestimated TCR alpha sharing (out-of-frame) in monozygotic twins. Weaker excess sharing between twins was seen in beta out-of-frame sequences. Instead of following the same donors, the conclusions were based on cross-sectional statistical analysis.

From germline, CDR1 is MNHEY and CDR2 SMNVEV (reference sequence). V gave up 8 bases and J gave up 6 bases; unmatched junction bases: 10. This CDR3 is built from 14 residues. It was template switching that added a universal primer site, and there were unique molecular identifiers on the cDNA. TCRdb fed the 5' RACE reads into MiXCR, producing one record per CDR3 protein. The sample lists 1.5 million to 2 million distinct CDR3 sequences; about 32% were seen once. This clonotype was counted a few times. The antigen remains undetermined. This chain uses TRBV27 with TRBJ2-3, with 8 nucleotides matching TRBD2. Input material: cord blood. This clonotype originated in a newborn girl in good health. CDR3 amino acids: CASSSGSHQDTQYF. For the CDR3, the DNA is TGTGCCAGCTCCAGCGGGAGTCATCAGGATACGCAGTATTTT.